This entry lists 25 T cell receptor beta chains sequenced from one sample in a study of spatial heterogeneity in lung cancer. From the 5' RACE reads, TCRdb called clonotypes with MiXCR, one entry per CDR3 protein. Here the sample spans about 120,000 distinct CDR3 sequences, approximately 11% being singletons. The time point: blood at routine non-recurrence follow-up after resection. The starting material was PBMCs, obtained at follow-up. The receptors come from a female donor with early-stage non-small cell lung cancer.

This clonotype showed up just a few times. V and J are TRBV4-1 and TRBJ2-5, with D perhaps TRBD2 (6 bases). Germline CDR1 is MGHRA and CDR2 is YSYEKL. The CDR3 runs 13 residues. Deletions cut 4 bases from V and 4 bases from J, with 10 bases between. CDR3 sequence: CASSLGLRETQYF. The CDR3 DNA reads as TGCGCCAGCAGCCTGGGACTGAGAGAGACCCAGTACTTC.

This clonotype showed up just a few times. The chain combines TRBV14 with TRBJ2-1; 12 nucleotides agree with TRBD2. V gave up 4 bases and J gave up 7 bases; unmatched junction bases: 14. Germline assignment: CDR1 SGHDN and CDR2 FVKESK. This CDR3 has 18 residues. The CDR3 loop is CASSPGTSGYKRRNEQFF. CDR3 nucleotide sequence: TGTGCCAGCAGCCCCGGGACTAGCGGGTATAAGAGGAGGAATGAGCAGTTCTTC.

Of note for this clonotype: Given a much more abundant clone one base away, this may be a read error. The CDR3 coding sequence is TGCAGTGCTCGTACCGGGACAGGGGCCTCTGAAGCTTTCTTT. This encodes CSARTGTGASEAFF. The rearrangement joins TRBV20-1 to TRBJ1-1; 10 bases align to TRBD1. The junction had 9 bases not matched to a gene; V was cut back by 5 bases and J by 6 bases. From germline, CDR1 is DFQATT and CDR2 SNEGSKA (reference sequence). This CDR3 spans 14 amino acids.

CDR3 loop: CASSHGETTNEKLFF. The CDR3 nucleotides are TGTGCCAGCAGCCACGGGGAGACAACTAATGAAAAACTGTTTTTT. This chain links TRBV12-3 or TRBV12-4 with TRBJ1-4; D gene ambiguous. Trimming shortened V by 6 bases and J by 0 bases, and 11 bases separated the two germline ends. The CDR3 is 15 residues long.

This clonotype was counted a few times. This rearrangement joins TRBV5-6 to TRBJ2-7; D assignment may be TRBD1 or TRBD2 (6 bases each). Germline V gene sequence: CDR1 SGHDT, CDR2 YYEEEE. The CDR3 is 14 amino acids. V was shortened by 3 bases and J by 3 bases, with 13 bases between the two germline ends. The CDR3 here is CASSWGAMGYEQYF. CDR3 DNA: TGTGCCAGCAGCTGGGGGGCTATGGGCTACGAGCAGTACTTC.

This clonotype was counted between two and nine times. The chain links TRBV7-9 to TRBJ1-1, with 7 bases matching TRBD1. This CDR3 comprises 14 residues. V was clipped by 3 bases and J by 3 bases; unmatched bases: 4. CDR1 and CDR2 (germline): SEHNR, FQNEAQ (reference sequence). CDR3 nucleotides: TGTGCCAGCAGCTTTCAGGGGGTCGACACTGAAGCTTTCTTT. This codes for CASSFQGVDTEAFF.

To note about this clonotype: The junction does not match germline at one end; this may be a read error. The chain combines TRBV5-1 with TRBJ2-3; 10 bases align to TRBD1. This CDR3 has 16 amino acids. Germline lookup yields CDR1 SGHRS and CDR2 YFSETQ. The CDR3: CASSRGQGSFTDTQCF. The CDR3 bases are TGCGCCAGCAGCCGGGGACAGGGGAGCTTCACAGATACGCAGTGTTTT. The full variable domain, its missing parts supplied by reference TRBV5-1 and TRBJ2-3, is KAGVTQTPRYLIKTRGQQVTLSCSPISGHRSVSWYQQTPGQGLQFLFEYFSETQRNKGNFPGRFSGRQFSNSRSEMNVSTLELGDSALYLCASSRGQGSFTDTQCFGPGTRLTVL.

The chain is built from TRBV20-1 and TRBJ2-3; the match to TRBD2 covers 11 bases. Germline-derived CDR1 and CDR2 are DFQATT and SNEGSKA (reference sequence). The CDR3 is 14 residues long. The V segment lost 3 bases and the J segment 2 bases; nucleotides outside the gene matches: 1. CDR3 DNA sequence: TGCAGTGCTAGGACTAGCGGGATCACAGATACGCAGTATTTT. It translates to CSARTSGITDTQYF.

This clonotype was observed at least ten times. The CDR3 sequence is CASREPYGNTEAFF. The CDR3 bases are TGTGCCAGCAGGGAACCTTATGGTAACACTGAAGCTTTCTTT. The chain couples TRBV28 to TRBJ1-1; D not certain. The germline CDR1 and CDR2 sequences are MDHEN and SYDVKM. This CDR3 has 14 amino acids. The ends were cut back, 6 bases at V and 2 bases at J, with 13 bases in the middle.

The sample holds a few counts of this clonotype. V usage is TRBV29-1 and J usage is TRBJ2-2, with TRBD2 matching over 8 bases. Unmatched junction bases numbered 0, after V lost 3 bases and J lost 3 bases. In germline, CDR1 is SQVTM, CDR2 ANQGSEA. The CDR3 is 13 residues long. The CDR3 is CSVDGGDTGELFF. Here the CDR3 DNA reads TGCAGCGTTGACGGGGGGGACACCGGGGAGCTGTTTTTT.

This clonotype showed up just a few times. CDR3 nucleotides: TGTGCCAGCAGCTTGGAGGGGGCTCTTGGAAATCAGCCCCAGCATTTT. Encoded protein: CASSLEGALGNQPQHF. This chain connects TRBV7-8 to TRBJ1-5; 7 bases map to TRBD1. This CDR3 is built from 16 residues. Unmatched junction bases numbered 9, after V lost 3 bases and J lost 4 bases. The germline V gene encodes CDR1 SGHVS and CDR2 FQNEAQ.

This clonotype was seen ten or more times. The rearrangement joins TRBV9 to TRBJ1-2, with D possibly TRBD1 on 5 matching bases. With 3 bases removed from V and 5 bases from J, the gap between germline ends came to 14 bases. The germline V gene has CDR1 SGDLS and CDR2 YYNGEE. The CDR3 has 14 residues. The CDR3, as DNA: TGTGCCAGCAGCGGGGGGACTTTTAAGTATGGCTACACCTTC. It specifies CASSGGTFKYGYTF.

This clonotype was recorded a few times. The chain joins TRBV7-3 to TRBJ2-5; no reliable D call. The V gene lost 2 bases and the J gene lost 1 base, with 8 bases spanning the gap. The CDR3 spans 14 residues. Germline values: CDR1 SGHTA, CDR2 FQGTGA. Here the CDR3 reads CASSLDGGQETQYF. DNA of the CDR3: TGTGCCAGCAGCTTAGACGGCGGCCAAGAGACCCAGTACTTC.

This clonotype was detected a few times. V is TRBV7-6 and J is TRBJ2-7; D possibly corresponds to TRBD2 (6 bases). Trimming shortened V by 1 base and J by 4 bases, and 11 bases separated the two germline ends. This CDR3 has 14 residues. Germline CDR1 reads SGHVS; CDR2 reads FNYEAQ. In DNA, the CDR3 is TGTGCCAGCAGCTTAGACTTCGGGGGATACGAGCAGTACGTC. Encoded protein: CASSLDFGGYEQYV.

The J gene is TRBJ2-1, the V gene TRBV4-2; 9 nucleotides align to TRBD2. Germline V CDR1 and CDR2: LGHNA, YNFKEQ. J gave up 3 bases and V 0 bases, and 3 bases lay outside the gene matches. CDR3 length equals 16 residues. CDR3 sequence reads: CASSQDRSGSYNEQFF. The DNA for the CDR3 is TGTGCCAGCAGCCAAGATCGTAGCGGGAGCTACAATGAGCAGTTCTTC.

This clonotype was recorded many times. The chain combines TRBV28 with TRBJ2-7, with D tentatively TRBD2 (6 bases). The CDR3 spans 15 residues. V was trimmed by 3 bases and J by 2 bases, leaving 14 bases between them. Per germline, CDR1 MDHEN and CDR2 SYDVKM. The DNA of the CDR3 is TGTGCCAGCAGTTTGCGGGACGTACGGACCTACGAGCAGTACTTC. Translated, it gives CASSLRDVRTYEQYF.

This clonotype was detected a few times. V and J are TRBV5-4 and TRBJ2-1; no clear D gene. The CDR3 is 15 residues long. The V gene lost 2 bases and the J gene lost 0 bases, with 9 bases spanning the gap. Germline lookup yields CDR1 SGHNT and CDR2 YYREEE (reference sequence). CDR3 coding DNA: TGTGCCAGCAGCTTTCCGCAGAGCTCCTACAATGAGCAGTTCTTC. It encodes CASSFPQSSYNEQFF.

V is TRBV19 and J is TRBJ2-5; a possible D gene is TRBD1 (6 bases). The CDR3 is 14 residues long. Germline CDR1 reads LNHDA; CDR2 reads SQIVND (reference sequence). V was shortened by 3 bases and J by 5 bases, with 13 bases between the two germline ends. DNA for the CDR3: TGTGCCAGTAGTATCGTGGGGGCCGGGGAGACCCAGTACTTC. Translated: CASSIVGAGETQYF.

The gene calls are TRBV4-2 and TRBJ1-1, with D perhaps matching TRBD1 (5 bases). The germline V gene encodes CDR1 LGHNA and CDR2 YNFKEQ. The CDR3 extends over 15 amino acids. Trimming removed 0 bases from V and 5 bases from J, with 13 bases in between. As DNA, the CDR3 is TGTGCCAGCAGCCAAGATCATCGGGGGGGTACTGAAGCTTTCTTT. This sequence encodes CASSQDHRGGTEAFF.

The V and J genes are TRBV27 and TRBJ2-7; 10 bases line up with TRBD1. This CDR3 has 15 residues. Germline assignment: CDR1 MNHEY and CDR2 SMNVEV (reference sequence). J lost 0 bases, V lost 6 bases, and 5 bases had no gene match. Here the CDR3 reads CASRPGQGFSYEQYF. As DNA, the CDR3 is TGTGCCAGCAGGCCGGGACAGGGGTTCTCCTACGAGCAGTACTTC.

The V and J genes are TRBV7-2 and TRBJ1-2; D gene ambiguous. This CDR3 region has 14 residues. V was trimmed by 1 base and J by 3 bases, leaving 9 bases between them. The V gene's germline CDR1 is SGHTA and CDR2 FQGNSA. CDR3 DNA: TGTGCCAGCAGCTTAGGGCAGACGTACTATGGCTACACCTTC. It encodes CASSLGQTYYGYTF.

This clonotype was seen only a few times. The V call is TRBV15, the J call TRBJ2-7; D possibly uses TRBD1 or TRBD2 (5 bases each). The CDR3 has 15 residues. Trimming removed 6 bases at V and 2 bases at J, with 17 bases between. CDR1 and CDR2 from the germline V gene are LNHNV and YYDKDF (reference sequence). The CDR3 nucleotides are TGTGCCACCAGTAGGGCTCGGGACCCAACCTACGAGCAGTACTTC. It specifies CATSRARDPTYEQYF.

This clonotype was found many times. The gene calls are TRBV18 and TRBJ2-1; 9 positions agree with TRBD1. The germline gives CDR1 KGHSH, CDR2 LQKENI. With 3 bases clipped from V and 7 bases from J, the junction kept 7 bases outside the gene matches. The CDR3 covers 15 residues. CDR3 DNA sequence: TGTGCCAGCTCACCCCCGGGACAGGGAGGGAATGAGCAGTTCTTC. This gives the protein CASSPPGQGGNEQFF.

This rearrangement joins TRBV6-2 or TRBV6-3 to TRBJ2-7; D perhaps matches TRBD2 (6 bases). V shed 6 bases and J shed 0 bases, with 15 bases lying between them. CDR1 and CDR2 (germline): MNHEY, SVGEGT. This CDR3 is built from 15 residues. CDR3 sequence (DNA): TGTGCCAGCAGCAGTGTGGCGGGAAACTCCTACGAGCAGTACTTC. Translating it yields CASSSVAGNSYEQYF.

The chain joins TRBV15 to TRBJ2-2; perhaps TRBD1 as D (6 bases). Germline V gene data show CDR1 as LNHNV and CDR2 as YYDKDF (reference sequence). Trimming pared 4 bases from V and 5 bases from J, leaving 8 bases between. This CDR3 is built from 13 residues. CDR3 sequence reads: CATSIGGTGELFF. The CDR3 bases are TGTGCCACCAGCATAGGGGGAACCGGGGAGCTGTTTTTT.